This T cell receptor (beta chain) stems from a study of T cells in narcolepsy. The method was immunoSEQ multiplex PCR; TCRdb's version includes in-frame clones alone and lacks a portion of them. The table has around 18,000 clones, around 84% seen once; the top ten hold about 0.7%. Germline V gene lookup returns CDR1 SGHTA and CDR2 FQGTGA. With 5 bases clipped from V and 7 bases from J, the junction kept 14 bases outside the gene matches. The CDR3 has 17 amino acids. Specimen: memory (CD45RA-) CD4+ T cells from blood. This chain uses TRBV7-3 with TRBJ2-1, with 10 bases fitting TRBD1. The TCR was taken from a human donor in good health. The CDR3 is CASSPTPTGGLGNEQFF. CDR3 bases: TGTGCCAGCAGCCCCACCCCGACAGGGGGCTTGGGGAATGAGCAGTTCTTC.